A single sample gave rise to the 8 T cell receptor beta chains below, sequenced in a study of cytomegalovirus exposure and HLA in healthy donors. PCR used 60 Vbeta primers and 13 Jbeta primers. Assay: immunoSEQ multiplex PCR; the TCRdb copy retains only in-frame clones and omits some. Among 150,000 to 200,000 clones, roughly 77% were seen once, and the ten largest hold about 7.7%. Material for sequencing was PBMCs. All receptors derive from a woman in her forties in good health and CMV-seropositive.

Only one count was recorded for this clone. At one end, the junction sequence differs from germline, possibly due to a read error. The chain joins TRBV7-9 to TRBJ1-2; D unclear. This CDR3 region has 13 residues. Germline V CDR1 and CDR2: SEHNR, FQNEAQ (reference sequence). In DNA, the CDR3 is TGTTCCAGCAGCCCCACTCCGTACTATGGCTACACCTTC. This translates into CSSSPTPYYGYTF.

Only one count was recorded for this clone. Distinct nucleotide sequences in the sample also encode this CDR3. This chain links TRBV28 with TRBJ1-2; D unresolved. The ends were cut back, 2 bases at V and 5 bases at J, with 6 bases in the middle. The CDR3 loop spans 12 amino acids. CDR1 and CDR2 (germline): MDHEN, SYDVKM. The CDR3: CASSLTEYGYTF. The CDR3, as DNA: TGTGCCAGCAGTTTAACAGAGTATGGCTACACCTTC.

The V call is TRBV29-1, the J call TRBJ2-3, with unresolved D. This CDR3 contains 13 residues. From germline, CDR1 is SQVTM and CDR2 ANQGSEA. V lost 4 bases and J lost 2, with 10 bases in between. The CDR3 DNA is TGCAGCGTTGTACACCTTATCACAGATACGCAGTATTTT. This encodes CSVVHLITDTQYF.

The chain recombines TRBV7-9 with TRBJ2-3, with 11 bases lining up with TRBD2. Unmatched junction bases numbered 9, after V lost 4 bases and J lost 3 bases. Per the germline V gene, CDR1 is SEHNR and CDR2 is FQNEAQ (reference sequence). This CDR3 region has 17 residues. The CDR3 reads CASSSRASGRRTDTQYF. The CDR3 DNA reads as TGTGCCAGCAGCTCCCGCGCTAGCGGGAGGAGAACAGATACGCAGTATTTT.

The table lists this clone with a count of one. The chain is built from TRBV19 and TRBJ2-7; a possible D gene is TRBD2 (5 bases). Deletions cut 5 bases from V and 2 bases from J, with 16 bases between. CDR3 length equals 15 residues. CDR1 is LNHDA, CDR2 SQIVND, per germline (reference sequence). The CDR3 loop reads CASSDPGVRTYEQYF. The CDR3 DNA sequence: TGTGCCAGTAGTGACCCCGGGGTTAGGACCTACGAGCAGTACTTC.

The genes are TRBV28 and TRBJ2-1, with 13 positions matching TRBD2. The CDR3 consists of 17 residues. V was pared by 6 bases and J by 8 bases, with 13 bases of the junction left unmatched. The germline CDR1 and CDR2 sequences are MDHEN and SYDVKM. The DNA of the CDR3 is TGTGCCAGCAGCCCCCATTTACTAGCGGGAGGGAGCGATGAGCAGTTCTTC. As protein: CASSPHLLAGGSDEQFF. The full variable domain, completed using reference TRBV28 and TRBJ2-1, is DVKVTQSSRYLVKRTGEKVFLECVQDMDHENMFWYRQDPGLGLRLIYFSYDVKMKEKGDIPEGYSVSREKKERFSLILESASTNQTSMYLCASSPHLLAGGSDEQFFGPGTRLTVL.

This chain links TRBV5-1 with TRBJ1-1; TRBD1 is a possible D gene (5 bases). With 2 bases removed from V and 0 bases from J, the gap between germline ends came to 11 bases. Germline V CDR1 and CDR2: SGHRS, YFSETQ. This CDR3 is 15 amino acids long. CDR3 region: CASSLRTSMNTEAFF. Here the CDR3 DNA reads TGCGCCAGCAGCTTACGGACAAGCATGAACACTGAAGCTTTCTTT. Combining the CDR3 with reference TRBV5-1 and TRBJ1-1 gives the whole variable domain KAGVTQTPRYLIKTRGQQVTLSCSPISGHRSVSWYQQTPGQGLQFLFEYFSETQRNKGNFPGRFSGRQFSNSRSEMNVSTLELGDSALYLCASSLRTSMNTEAFFGQGTRLTVV.

The V gene is TRBV18, the J gene TRBJ1-5; D might be TRBD1 (5 bases). This CDR3 is 14 amino acids long. Germline CDR1 is KGHSH and CDR2 is LQKENI. The ends were cut back, 1 base at V and 5 bases at J, with 9 bases in the middle. The CDR3 nucleotides read TGTGCCAGCTCACCACAGGCGACAGATCAGCCCCAGCATTTT. This encodes CASSPQATDQPQHF.